This T cell receptor (beta chain) came from a study of OX40 agonist ivuxolimab in advanced cancers. Anyone with autoimmune disease history or systemic immunosuppression was excluded. Generated by immunoSEQ multiplex PCR, the TCRdb table keeps only in-frame clones and is missing some. The sample includes 80,000 or so clones, approximately 95% seen only once; the top ten take around 0.29%. The clonotype comes from an adult with an advanced solid tumor such as melanoma, head and neck, liver or kidney cancer. The sample here was CD4+ or CD8+ T cells sorted from blood, taken in a trial of the OX40 agonist ivuxolimab.

The DNA for the CDR3 is TGTGCCAGCAGCCTCCGGGGGGACAACACAGATACGCAGTATTTT. This codes for CASSLRGDNTDTQYF. The gene calls are TRBV11-1 and TRBJ2-3; D may be TRBD2 (7 bases). Looked up from germline, CDR1 is SGHAT and CDR2 is FQDESV (reference sequence). V was shortened by 5 bases and J by 2 bases, with 14 bases between the two germline ends. This CDR3 region has 15 residues.